Presented here are 12 T cell receptor beta chains from one specimen sequenced in a study of metastatic and nonmetastatic thyroid tumors. Patients underwent thyroid surgery, and none had received any treatment before it. TCRdb re-clonotyped the PCR reads through MiXCR. Of around 34,000 clones listed, roughly a fifth were seen once; the top ten hold 7.5% to 9.5%. The sequenced sample consisted of blood. These TCRs come from a female donor with papillary thyroid cancer or a benign thyroid nodule (not recorded which). Some clones in this sample may be carry-over from other donors' samples.

This clone was seen ten or more times. The rearrangement uses TRBV20-1 and TRBJ1-1; 9 positions match TRBD1. The trim removed 3 bases at V and 4 bases at J, leaving 12 bases unmatched. The V gene's germline CDR1 is DFQATT and CDR2 SNEGSKA (reference sequence). CDR3 size: 16 residues. The CDR3 coding sequence is TGCAGTGCTAGCCTCCGGGACAGGGTTTTGGGCACTGAAGCTTTCTTT. It is translated as CSASLRDRVLGTEAFF.

The J gene is TRBJ2-1, the V gene TRBV4-1; weak D call: TRBD2 (6 bases). Trimming shortened V by 2 bases and J by 5 bases, and 13 bases separated the two germline ends. CDR3 length equals 15 residues. Germline V gene sequence: CDR1 MGHRA, CDR2 YSYEKL. The CDR3 bases are TGCGCCAGCAGCCAAACGGGAGCCATTAACAATGAGCAGTTCTTC. It codes for CASSQTGAINNEQFF.

This chain joins TRBV27 and TRBJ1-2, with 7 bases that match TRBD1. This CDR3 spans 14 amino acids. J gave up 6 bases and V 5 bases, and 9 bases lay outside the gene matches. CDR1 is MNHEY, CDR2 SMNVEV, per germline (reference sequence). The CDR3, as DNA: TGTGCCAGCAGTCCCGGTAGGGGGCGAGATGGCTACACCTTC. Its translation is CASSPGRGRDGYTF.

The chain links TRBV7-9 to TRBJ2-3; D gene unclear. Germline-derived CDR1 and CDR2 are SEHNR and FQNEAQ (reference sequence). The V gene lost 2 bases and the J gene lost 4 bases, with 10 bases spanning the gap. This CDR3 spans 14 amino acids. This CDR3 is CASSLSGASDTQYF. The DNA of the CDR3 is TGTGCCAGCAGCTTATCGGGCGCATCAGATACGCAGTATTTT.

The chain couples TRBV2 to TRBJ2-3, with 13 bases that match TRBD2. Per germline, CDR1 SNHLY and CDR2 FYNNEI. This CDR3 has 16 amino acids. V lost 4 bases, J lost 3 bases, and 4 bases stayed unmatched. The CDR3 region has the DNA TGTGCCAGCAGTGTTGGACTAGCGGGAGCGACAGATACGCAGTATTTT. Translated, it gives CASSVGLAGATDTQYF.

The rearrangement uses TRBV30 and TRBJ2-7, with D uncertain. CDR1 and CDR2 (germline): GTSNPN, SVGIG (reference sequence). The CDR3 sequence is 13 residues long. Trimming removed 5 bases at V and 1 base at J, with 12 bases between. CDR3 in DNA: TGTGCCTGGGTACCCCTAGATTCCTACGAGCAGTACTTC. Encoded protein: CAWVPLDSYEQYF.

The chain combines TRBV5-1 with TRBJ2-3, with a tentative D call TRBD2 (6 bases). The V gene's germline CDR1 is SGHRS and CDR2 YFSETQ. The CDR3 covers 15 residues. V dropped 1 base and J dropped 1 base, with 10 bases sitting between them. For the CDR3, the DNA is TGCGCCAGCAGCTTGATTACGGGAGGCACAGATACGCAGTATTTT. Encoded protein: CASSLITGGTDTQYF.

The chain joins TRBV6-5 to TRBJ1-6, with D perhaps TRBD1 (6 bases). The CDR3 is 15 residues long. V gave up 4 bases and J gave up 8 bases, with 15 bases separating them. Looked up from germline, CDR1 is MNHEY and CDR2 is SVGAGI. This CDR3 is CASSSAGGRDSPLHF. CDR3 bases: TGTGCCAGCAGTTCCGCCGGGGGCCGGGATTCACCCCTCCACTTT.

Sample share makes this clone medium-sized. The chain links TRBV11-3 to TRBJ2-2, with D possibly TRBD2 on 6 matching bases. Germline-derived CDR1 and CDR2 are SGHNT and YENEEA. The CDR3 runs to 16 residues. Trimming removed 5 bases at V and 0 bases at J, with 13 bases between. The CDR3 loop is CASSPLRLANTGELFF. The DNA of the CDR3 is TGTGCCAGCAGCCCTCTCCGACTAGCGAACACCGGGGAGCTGTTTTTT.

This clone came up a few times. CDR3 protein: CAWSGTSVWEQYF. The CDR3 coding sequence is TGTGCCTGGAGCGGGACTAGCGTGTGGGAGCAGTACTTC. The genes are TRBV30 and TRBJ2-7; 10 positions agree with TRBD2. CDR1 and CDR2 (germline): GTSNPN, SVGIG (reference sequence). This CDR3 spans 13 amino acids. Trimming took 3 bases from V and 7 from J; bases not matched to a gene: 6.

This clone has at least ten counts. Possible read error: a much larger clone is one base away. V gene TRBV18 combines with J gene TRBJ2-5; no clear D gene. Per germline, CDR1 KGHSH and CDR2 LQKENI. The CDR3 is made up of 14 amino acids. V was cut by 2 bases and J by 4 bases, with 11 bases left in between. The CDR3: CASSPRTVPETQYF. The CDR3 nucleotides read TGTGCCAGCTCACCAAGAACAGTACCAGAGACCCAGTACTTC.

This clone was found many times. This sequence joins TRBV5-1 and TRBJ2-1; 10 positions agree with TRBD2. CDR3 length: 15 amino acids. Unmatched junction bases numbered 3, after V lost 4 bases and J lost 2 bases. Germline CDR1 SGHRS, CDR2 YFSETQ. The CDR3 protein is CASSRSGGAYNEQFF. Written as DNA, the CDR3 is TGCGCCAGCAGCCGAAGCGGGGGGGCCTACAATGAGCAGTTCTTC.